The entry that follows covers one TCR beta chain sequence. Its antigen is unidentified. Germline assignment: CDR1 SQVTM and CDR2 ANQGSEA. V was trimmed by 8 bases and J by 2 bases, leaving 16 bases between them. The CDR3 spans 14 residues. Lesional scalp punch biopsies and peripheral blood came from alopecia areata patients. Extraction and reverse transcription of RNA yielded cDNA as the sequencing template. Profiled with immunoSEQ multiplex PCR; TCRdb holds only in-frame clones, not every one. The data show 140,000 to 150,000 clones, with around 50% seen just once and approximately 6.6% held by the top ten. The record originates from a study of CD8+ T cells in alopecia areata. Study-level points and caveats: Compared with normal scalp, lesional scalp had higher clonality and more expanded CD8+ clones.

The J gene is TRBJ2-1, the V gene TRBV29-1; D possibly corresponds to TRBD2 (5 bases). The specimen was CD4+ T cells sorted from blood. This sequence was found in a human donor with alopecia areata. The CDR3 DNA follows: TGCAGCCAGAGGGTCCGAGAACCCTACAATGAGCAGTTCTTC. This gives the protein CSQRVREPYNEQFF.